One and the same sample provided the 8 T cell receptor beta chains below, sequenced in a study of identical twins. TCRdb itself ran the 5' RACE reads through MiXCR, one entry per CDR3 protein. The sample carries about 450,000 distinct CDR3 sequences, 15% to 20% recorded once. The sample was naive T cells sorted from blood. Receptor source: a man aged 45-60 years in good health.

The rearrangement uses TRBV10-3 and TRBJ1-5; TRBD1 agrees at 8 bases. Germline loops: CDR1 ENHRY, CDR2 SYGVKD. The CDR3 is 16 amino acids. The V and J ends lost 0 bases and 1 base, in that order; junction bases with no gene match: 2. This CDR3 reads CAISESTGGSNQPQHF. The CDR3 coding sequence is TGTGCCATCAGTGAGTCTACAGGGGGAAGCAATCAGCCCCAGCATTTT.

As DNA, the CDR3 is TGTGCCAGCACCCAGGGCGGACATAACACCGGGGAGCTGTTTTTT. Amino acids: CASTQGGHNTGELFF. The chain couples TRBV7-9 to TRBJ2-2, with a weak D call TRBD1 (5 bases). V lost 7 bases and J 2 bases, leaving 14 bases between the germline ends. The germline V gene has CDR1 SEHNR and CDR2 FQNEAQ (reference sequence). The CDR3 spans 15 residues.

This clonotype occurred a few times. V usage is TRBV27 and J usage is TRBJ2-7, with D perhaps matching TRBD1 or TRBD2 (6 bases each). Germline CDR1 and CDR2: MNHEY and SMNVEV (reference sequence). Trimming left V 2 bases short and J 2 bases short, with 10 bases between. CDR3 size: 14 residues. This chain's CDR3 is CASSLGGPAYEQYF. DNA for the CDR3: TGTGCCAGCAGTTTAGGGGGGCCCGCCTACGAGCAGTACTTC.

This clonotype was observed a few times. CDR3 bases: TGCGCCAGCAGCTTGGGAACGGGGCCCGAAAACATTCAGTACTTC. It codes for CASSLGTGPENIQYF. The chain is built from TRBV5-1 and TRBJ2-4; D could derive from TRBD1 or TRBD2 (5 bases each). V lost 0 bases to trimming and J lost 5 bases, with 12 bases between them. Germline V gene sequence: CDR1 SGHRS, CDR2 YFSETQ. The length of the CDR3 is 15 residues. Looking up the rest from reference TRBV5-1 and TRBJ2-4 gives the full variable domain: KAGVTQTPRYLIKTRGQQVTLSCSPISGHRSVSWYQQTPGQGLQFLFEYFSETQRNKGNFPGRFSGRQFSNSRSEMNVSTLELGDSALYLCASSLGTGPENIQYFGAGTRLSVL.

There are a few counts of this clonotype. The V call is TRBV24-1, the J call TRBJ2-5, with TRBD1 matching 9 bases. Germline V gene lookup returns CDR1 KGHDR and CDR2 SFDVKD. V was pared by 3 bases and J by 1 base, with 8 bases of the junction left unmatched. This CDR3 is 17 amino acids long. CDR3: CATSDPPGQGSQETQYF. The CDR3 DNA follows: TGTGCCACCAGTGATCCCCCCGGACAGGGGTCCCAAGAGACCCAGTACTTC.

V usage is TRBV12-3 or TRBV12-4 and J usage is TRBJ1-1; TRBD1 agrees at 8 bases. J was trimmed by 5 bases and V by 7 bases; bases with no gene match: 9. This CDR3 spans 14 amino acids. CDR3 amino acids: CASTRLQGGTEAFF. CDR3 DNA sequence: TGTGCCAGCACCAGACTACAGGGGGGGACTGAAGCTTTCTTT.

This chain links TRBV15 with TRBJ1-1; no reliable D call. The CDR3 is 13 amino acids. Between the trimmed V and J ends, which lost 0 bases and 7 bases, there was a span of 9 bases. Germline V gives CDR1 LNHNV, CDR2 YYDKDF (reference sequence). The CDR3 DNA reads TGTGCCACCAGCAGAGACCGCGGGATTGAAGCTTTCTTT. Amino acids: CATSRDRGIEAFF.

This clonotype was counted a few times. The chain has TRBV12-3 or TRBV12-4 and TRBJ2-1; 15 bases align to TRBD2. The CDR3 length is 13 residues. V trimming: 6 bases; J trimming: 13 bases; junction bases outside the gene matches: 4. CDR3 DNA sequence: TGTGCCAGCAGAGGGACTAGCGGGGGGACTCAGTTCTTC. Residues: CASRGTSGGTQFF.